Here is one T cell receptor (beta chain) with its context. CDR3 length: 14 residues. The germline CDR1 and CDR2 sequences are SGDLS and YYNGEE. V was pared by 2 bases and J by 3 bases, with 1 base of the junction left unmatched. In the authors' methods: Amplified reference gene primers provided the basis for estimating nucleated cell counts. Method: immunoSEQ multiplex PCR; TCRdb's copy keeps in-frame clones and lacks some. D and trimming come from the DNA, and the V and J calls and clone size come from that table. The table shows roughly 63,000 clones, with roughly 68% occurring only once. This specimen belongs to a study of blood T cell repertoires in COVID-19. Study-wide context: Samples representing acute and convalescent COVID-19 were sourced from the United States, Italy and Spain. PBMCs, B-cell-depleted T cells, or T cells were the source of the cDNA or gDNA that made up the material.

The V and J genes are TRBV9 and TRBJ1-5; 8 bases agree with TRBD1. The TCR was taken from a woman older than 75 with acute or convalescent COVID-19. The sequenced sample consisted of peripheral blood. Written as DNA, the CDR3 is TGTGCCAGCAGCGTGACAGGGGTCAATCAGCCCCAGCATTTT. This codes for CASSVTGVNQPQHF.